Following are 30 T cell receptor beta chains from one sample sequenced in a study of neurological immune-mediated disorders. MiXCR, run by TCRdb on the 5' RACE reads, gives a single entry per CDR3 protein. Of more than 40,000 distinct CDR3 sequences in the sample, approximately 2.8% are singletons; the top ten hold around 15%. Sequences were obtained from PBMCs. Receptors were obtained from a woman aged 45-59 years with multiple sclerosis.

This clonotype appeared many times. The CDR3 DNA sequence: TGCGCCAGCAGCTTGGTACCGGGGGAGGGTGAAGCTTTCTTT. Translating it yields CASSLVPGEGEAFF. The genes are TRBV5-1 and TRBJ1-1, with a tentative D call TRBD1 (5 bases). Trimming stripped 0 bases from V and 7 bases from J, with 13 bases between. This CDR3 has 14 residues. Germline assignment: CDR1 SGHRS and CDR2 YFSETQ.

In this sample, this clonotype turned up many times. V gene TRBV5-1 combines with J gene TRBJ2-4; 8 nucleotides line up with TRBD1. Germline CDR1 reads SGHRS; CDR2 reads YFSETQ. This CDR3 has 14 residues. V dropped 0 bases and J dropped 8; count of bases not matched to a gene: 4. The CDR3: CASSLAQGVDIQYF. The CDR3 DNA reads TGCGCCAGCAGCTTGGCACAGGGGGTCGACATTCAGTACTTC.

This clonotype has a count of ten or more. J is TRBJ2-3 and V is TRBV6-2 or TRBV6-3, with 10 nucleotides matching TRBD2. V lost 4 bases, J lost 2 bases, and 9 bases stayed unmatched. CDR3 length equals 17 residues. Per germline, CDR1 MNHEY and CDR2 SVGEGT. The CDR3 is CASSSRGAGGSTDTQYF. The CDR3 DNA is TGTGCCAGCAGTTCCCGAGGAGCGGGGGGGTCCACAGATACGCAGTATTTT.

There are many counts of this clonotype. The chain couples TRBV5-8 to TRBJ2-7, with 7 positions matching TRBD2. The germline gives CDR1 SGHTS, CDR2 YDEGEE. The ends lost 4 bases at V and 5 bases at J; junction bases unmatched: 12. This CDR3 has 15 residues. CDR3 DNA sequence: TGTGCCAGCAGCCTCCCTGGACTAGAAACCCACGAGCAGTACTTC. It codes for CASSLPGLETHEQYF.

This clonotype was counted ten times or more. V is TRBV14 and J is TRBJ1-4, with 8 bases lining up with TRBD1. Germline V gene sequence: CDR1 SGHDN, CDR2 FVKESK. The CDR3 has 15 residues. V lost 1 base and J lost 7; bases outside the gene matches: 5. CDR3 DNA: TGTGCCAGCAGCCAAGTGGGCAGGGGGCTTGAAAAACTGTTTTTT. This sequence encodes CASSQVGRGLEKLFF.

Many counts were recorded for this clonotype. CDR3 protein: CASTWLAEGGYTDTQYF. The DNA for the CDR3 is TGTGCCAGCACCTGGCTAGCGGAGGGGGGTTACACAGATACGCAGTATTTT. The gene calls are TRBV28 and TRBJ2-3; D is possibly TRBD2 (7 bases). CDR1 and CDR2 from the germline V gene are MDHEN and SYDVKM. Trimming took 7 bases from V and 2 from J, leaving 22 bases between them. The CDR3 runs to 17 residues.

This clonotype showed up many times. This chain links TRBV30 with TRBJ2-7; no reliable D call. Trimming pared 4 bases from V and 0 bases from J, leaving 16 bases between. From germline, CDR1 is GTSNPN and CDR2 SVGIG (reference sequence). The CDR3 is 15 residues long. Written as DNA, the CDR3 is TGTGCCTGGACCAAGGGATATGAAAGCTCCTACGAGCAGTACTTC. This translates into CAWTKGYESSYEQYF.

At least ten counts were recorded for this clonotype. This sequence joins TRBV6-6 and TRBJ1-4; weak D call: TRBD1 (5 bases). The CDR3 spans 13 residues. Trimming stripped 2 bases from V and 4 bases from J, with 5 bases between. The germline V gene encodes CDR1 MNHNY and CDR2 SVGAGI (reference sequence). The CDR3 DNA is TGTGCCAGCAGTTACAGGGGTAATGAAAAACTGTTTTTT. It encodes CASSYRGNEKLFF.

This clonotype was observed at least ten times. The V and J genes are TRBV6-6 and TRBJ2-3, with D perhaps TRBD1 (5 bases). The CDR3 has 16 residues. Germline lookup yields CDR1 MNHNY and CDR2 SVGAGI (reference sequence). Trimming took off 2 bases at V and 0 bases at J, with 12 bases between the two ends. This CDR3 reads CASSYGTGPSTDTQYF. Here the CDR3 DNA reads TGTGCCAGCAGTTACGGTACAGGCCCTAGCACAGATACGCAGTATTTT.

In its sample, this clonotype was seen many times. The gene calls are TRBV5-1 and TRBJ1-1, with TRBD1 identical over 7 bases. The trim removed 1 base at V and 2 bases at J, leaving 5 bases unmatched. CDR3 size: 15 residues. CDR1 SGHRS and CDR2 YFSETQ come from the germline V gene. Written as DNA, the CDR3 is TGCGCCAGCAGCTTGTTGGGGACAGACAACACTGAAGCTTTCTTT. As protein: CASSLLGTDNTEAFF.

The sample holds many counts of this clonotype. The genes are TRBV20-1 and TRBJ2-3; the match to TRBD2 covers 11 bases. The length of the CDR3 is 17 residues. Trimming removed 6 bases from V and 6 bases from J; junction bases left unmatched: 17. Germline V gene lookup returns CDR1 DFQATT and CDR2 SNEGSKA (reference sequence). The chain's CDR3 is CSATTSNSGGAPDTQYF. CDR3 DNA sequence: TGCAGTGCAACGACATCCAATAGCGGGGGGGCCCCGGATACGCAGTATTTT.

This clonotype was counted ten times or more. This rearrangement joins TRBV5-1 to TRBJ1-2; D is unclear. Germline CDR1 reads SGHRS; CDR2 reads YFSETQ. This CDR3 has 13 residues. Deletions cut 0 bases from V and 6 bases from J, with 9 bases between. CDR3 sequence reads: CASSLGTRDGYTF. In DNA, the CDR3 is TGCGCCAGCAGCTTGGGTACGCGGGATGGCTACACCTTC.

This clonotype was picked up many times. J is TRBJ1-5 and V is TRBV20-1; D ambiguous. This CDR3 is built from 12 residues. CDR1 and CDR2 from the germline V gene are DFQATT and SNEGSKA (reference sequence). With 3 bases removed from V and 5 bases from J, the gap between germline ends came to 8 bases. The CDR3 DNA follows: TGCAGTGCTAGTTACGGGGATCAGCCCCAGCATTTT. It yields the protein CSASYGDQPQHF.

In this sample, this clonotype turned up many times. This chain links TRBV12-3 or TRBV12-4 with TRBJ2-1, with D tentatively TRBD2 (6 bases). V was clipped by 8 bases and J by 10 bases, with 18 bases between them. The CDR3 sequence is 13 residues long. CDR3 residues: CASLQSSLAEQFF. CDR3 DNA sequence: TGTGCCAGCCTTCAATCGAGCCTAGCGGAGCAGTTCTTC.

This clonotype was counted ten times or more. The V gene is TRBV5-5, the J gene TRBJ1-5; D gene ambiguous. Germline CDR1 and CDR2: SGHKS and YYEKEE (reference sequence). The germline V and J ends were trimmed by 4 bases and 0 bases, with 11 bases remaining between them. CDR3 length: 15 residues. This CDR3 is CASSPSNPSNQPQHF. The DNA of the CDR3 is TGTGCCAGCAGCCCCTCAAACCCTAGCAATCAGCCCCAGCATTTT.

This clonotype has only a few counts. V is TRBV5-1 and J is TRBJ2-7; D is perhaps TRBD2 (5 bases). Trimming took off 0 bases at V and 2 bases at J, with 9 bases between the two ends. This CDR3 comprises 14 residues. CDR1 is SGHRS, CDR2 YFSETQ, per germline. The CDR3 nucleotides are TGCGCCAGCAGCTTGGGGACTGCCACCTACGAGCAGTACTTC. This codes for CASSLGTATYEQYF.

On this clonotype itself: Since no conserved phenylalanine or tryptophan closes the CDR3, a read error is the likely cause. The V gene is TRBV5-1, the J gene TRBJ2-3; TRBD2 might be the D (6 bases). CDR1 SGHRS and CDR2 YFSETQ come from the germline V gene. The CDR3 has 14 residues. V was shortened by 3 bases and J by 2 bases, with 10 bases between the two germline ends. In nucleotides, the CDR3 is TGCGCCAGCAGCTCGACTAGAGCCACAGATACGCAGTATAAT. Protein: CASSSTRATDTQYN.

This clonotype has a count of ten or more. The chain is built from TRBV10-3 and TRBJ2-6, with D unresolved. V lost 4 bases and J 2 bases, leaving 18 bases between the germline ends. This CDR3 region has 18 residues. Germline CDR1 ENHRY, CDR2 SYGVKD. The CDR3 spells CAISGSHLVMAGANVLTF. As DNA, the CDR3 is TGTGCCATCAGTGGTTCCCACTTAGTGATGGCTGGGGCCAACGTCCTGACTTTC.

At least ten counts were recorded for this clonotype. CDR3 bases: TGCAGTGCTAGCGGGGGAAACACCGGGGAGCTGTTTTTT. Its translation is CSASGGNTGELFF. The chain is built from TRBV20-1 and TRBJ2-2; a possible D gene is TRBD2 (6 bases). The germline V and J ends were trimmed by 3 bases and 2 bases, with 7 bases remaining between them. The CDR3 totals 13 residues. Germline V lookup: CDR1 DFQATT, CDR2 SNEGSKA (reference sequence).

This clonotype was recorded many times. This chain connects TRBV20-1 to TRBJ1-4, with D hard to call. This CDR3 has 14 residues. The germline V gene has CDR1 DFQATT and CDR2 SNEGSKA (reference sequence). Trimming removed 5 bases at V and 8 bases at J, with 18 bases between. As DNA, the CDR3 is TGCAGTGCTTATTCGGGTCGGGCAGGAGAAAAACTGTTTTTT. It codes for CSAYSGRAGEKLFF.

This clonotype was seen repeatedly, ten times or more. The chain carries TRBV5-1 and TRBJ1-5; D not certain. Deletions cut 0 bases from V and 4 bases from J, with 5 bases between. This CDR3 spans 13 amino acids. The germline gives CDR1 SGHRS, CDR2 YFSETQ. The CDR3 bases are TGCGCCAGCAGCTTGGACCTAAATCAGCCCCAGCATTTT. It yields the protein CASSLDLNQPQHF.

In its sample, this clonotype was seen many times. The gene calls are TRBV2 and TRBJ2-3, with a weak D call TRBD2 (5 bases). V was cut by 3 bases and J by 2 bases, with 12 bases left in between. The CDR3 length is 15 residues. Germline assignment: CDR1 SNHLY and CDR2 FYNNEI. The DNA of the CDR3 is TGTGCCAGCAGTGAGAGGGCAAGGACCACAGATACGCAGTATTTT. Its protein product is CASSERARTTDTQYF.

This clonotype was recorded many times. The chain uses TRBV7-2 and TRBJ2-3; TRBD2 aligns across 8 bases. Germline V gives CDR1 SGHTA, CDR2 FQGNSA. V lost 4 bases and J lost 3; bases outside the gene matches: 3. The CDR3 is 14 amino acids. In nucleotides, the CDR3 is TGTGCCAGCAGCTCAAGCGGGGGAACAGATACGCAGTATTTT. This sequence encodes CASSSSGGTDTQYF.

In this sample, this clonotype turned up many times. The chain joins TRBV29-1 to TRBJ2-2, with 8 bases identical to TRBD1. Germline assignment: CDR1 SQVTM and CDR2 ANQGSEA. The V segment lost 0 bases and the J segment 7 bases; nucleotides outside the gene matches: 10. The CDR3 is 16 residues long. The CDR3 DNA sequence: TGCAGCGTTGAAGAAAGTCAGGGGGCGCAAGTCGGGGAGCTGTTTTTT. Translating it yields CSVEESQGAQVGELFF.

This clonotype was picked up many times. The genes are TRBV12-3 or TRBV12-4 and TRBJ2-4; TRBD2 matches 8 bases. The CDR3 consists of 18 residues. The V and J ends lost 6 bases and 0 bases, in that order; junction bases with no gene match: 13. CDR3: CASRPGLDFSLAKNIQYF. CDR3 nucleotides: TGTGCCAGCAGGCCGGGACTAGATTTTAGTCTAGCCAAAAACATTCAGTACTTC.

This clonotype came up many times. This CDR3 reads CASSPYTGYTEAFF. CDR3 coding DNA: TGCGCCAGCAGCCCGTATACAGGGTACACTGAAGCTTTCTTT. V gene TRBV5-1 combines with J gene TRBJ1-1; weak D call: TRBD1 (6 bases). The germline gives CDR1 SGHRS, CDR2 YFSETQ. CDR3 length: 14 residues. The germline V and J ends were trimmed by 4 bases and 3 bases, with 13 bases remaining between them.

This clonotype came up many times. The J gene is TRBJ1-2, the V gene TRBV2; TRBD1 might be the D (6 bases). The CDR3 is made up of 15 amino acids. V gave up 4 bases and J gave up 4 bases, with 16 bases separating them. Germline CDR1 reads SNHLY; CDR2 reads FYNNEI. CDR3 coding DNA: TGTGCCAGCAGTGTACAGGGACCCACGTCCTATGGCTACACCTTC. Residues: CASSVQGPTSYGYTF.

This clonotype was detected many times. This chain joins TRBV6-2 or TRBV6-3 and TRBJ1-3; D gene uncertain. Germline-derived CDR1 and CDR2 are MNHEY and SVGEGT. The ends were cut back, 0 bases at V and 0 bases at J, with 6 bases in the middle. The CDR3 contains 15 residues. Here the CDR3 DNA reads TGTGCCAGCAGTTACTCCGGTCGCTCTGGAAACACCATATATTTT. It translates to CASSYSGRSGNTIYF.

This clonotype is deemed medium-sized. The chain couples TRBV12-3 or TRBV12-4 to TRBJ2-5; D gene unclear. V shed 2 bases and J shed 5 bases, with 6 bases lying between them. The CDR3 runs to 12 residues. The CDR3 protein is CASSLRVETQYF. For the CDR3, the DNA is TGTGCCAGCAGTTTAAGGGTTGAGACCCAGTACTTC.

This clonotype occurred many times. The chain is built from TRBV7-9 and TRBJ2-7; 9 bases are shared with TRBD1. From germline, CDR1 is SEHNR and CDR2 FQNEAQ (reference sequence). V was pared by 4 bases and J by 5 bases, with 12 bases of the junction left unmatched. The CDR3 is 16 residues long. This CDR3 is CASSSIPGQGTHEQYF. CDR3 bases: TGTGCCAGCAGCTCGATCCCGGGACAGGGAACCCACGAGCAGTACTTC.